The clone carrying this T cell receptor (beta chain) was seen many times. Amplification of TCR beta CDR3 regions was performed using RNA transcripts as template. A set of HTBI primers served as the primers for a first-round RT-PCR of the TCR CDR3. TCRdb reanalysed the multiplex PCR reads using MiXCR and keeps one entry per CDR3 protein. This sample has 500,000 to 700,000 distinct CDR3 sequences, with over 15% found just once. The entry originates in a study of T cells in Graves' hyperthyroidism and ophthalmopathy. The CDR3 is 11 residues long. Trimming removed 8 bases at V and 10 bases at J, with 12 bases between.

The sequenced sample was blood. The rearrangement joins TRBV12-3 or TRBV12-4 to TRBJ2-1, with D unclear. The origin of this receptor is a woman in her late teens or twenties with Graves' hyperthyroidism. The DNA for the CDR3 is TGTGCCAGCGGGGTGTCGCACGAGCAGTTCTTC. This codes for CASGVSHEQFF.